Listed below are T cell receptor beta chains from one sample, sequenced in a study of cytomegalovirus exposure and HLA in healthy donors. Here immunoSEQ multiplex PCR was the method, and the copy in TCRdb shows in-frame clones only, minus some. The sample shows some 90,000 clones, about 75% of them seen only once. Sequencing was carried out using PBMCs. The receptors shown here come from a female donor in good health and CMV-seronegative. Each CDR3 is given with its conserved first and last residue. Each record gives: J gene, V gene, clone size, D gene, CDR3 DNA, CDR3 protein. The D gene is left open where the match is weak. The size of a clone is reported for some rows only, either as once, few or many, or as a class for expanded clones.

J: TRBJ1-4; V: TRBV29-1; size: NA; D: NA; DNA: TGCAGCGCCCTGAGTATGGGGACAATCACAAACCAAGCAACTAATGAAAAACTGTTTTTT; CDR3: CSALSMGTITNQATNEKLFF
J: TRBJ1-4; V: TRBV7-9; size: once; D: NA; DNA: TGTGCCAGCAGCTCTTTCCAGGGAGGCGAAAAACTGTTTTTT; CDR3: CASSSFQGGEKLFF
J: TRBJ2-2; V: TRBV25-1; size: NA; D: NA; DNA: TGTGCCAGCAGTCCCCAGGTTGGCGGGGAGCTGTTTTTT; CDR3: CASSPQVGGELFF
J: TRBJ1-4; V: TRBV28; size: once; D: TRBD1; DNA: TGTGCCAGCAGCCCAATACAGGGGAGTGAAAAACTGTTTTTT; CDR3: CASSPIQGSEKLFF
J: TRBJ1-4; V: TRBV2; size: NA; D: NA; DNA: TGTGCCAGCATTATGGGCAGAGCAACTAATGAAAAACTGTTTTTT; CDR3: CASIMGRATNEKLFF
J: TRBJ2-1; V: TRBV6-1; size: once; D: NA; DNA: TGTGCCAGCAGTGGGTCCGGAGACTACAATGAGCAGTTCTTC; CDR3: CASSGSGDYNEQFF
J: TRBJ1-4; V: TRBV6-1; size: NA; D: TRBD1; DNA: TGTGCCAGCAGTTTAGGGGGACAGCCGAATGAAAAACTGTTTTTT; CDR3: CASSLGGQPNEKLFF
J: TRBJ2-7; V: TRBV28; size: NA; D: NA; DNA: TGTGCCAGCACCCAAGCGGGTATCGGGGACTCCTACGAGCAGTACTTC; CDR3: CASTQAGIGDSYEQYF
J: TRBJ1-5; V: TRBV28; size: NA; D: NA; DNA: TGTGCCAGCACCCTCCGGGGGAGGGGCAATCAGCCCCAGCATTTT; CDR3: CASTLRGRGNQPQHF
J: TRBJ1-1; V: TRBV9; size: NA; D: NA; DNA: TGTGCCAGCAGCGTAGGTGGAACAGGTAACACTGAAGCTTTCTTT; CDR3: CASSVGGTGNTEAFF
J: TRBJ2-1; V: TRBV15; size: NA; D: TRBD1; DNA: TGTGCCACCTCTGGACAGGGGGCGCGTAGTGAGCAGTTCTTC; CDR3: CATSGQGARSEQFF
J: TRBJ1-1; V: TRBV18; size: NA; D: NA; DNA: TGTGCCAGCTCACGCGGGGGACAGAACACTGAAGCTTTCTTT; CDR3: CASSRGGQNTEAFF
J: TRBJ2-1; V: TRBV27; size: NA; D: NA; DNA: TGTGCCAGCAGCTTGGGCACCTACAATGAGCAGTTCTTC; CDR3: CASSLGTYNEQFF
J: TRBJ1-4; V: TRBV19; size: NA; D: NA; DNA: TGTGCCAGTAGTGAGATGGGGGGGCCTAATGAAAAACTGTTTTTT; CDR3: CASSEMGGPNEKLFF
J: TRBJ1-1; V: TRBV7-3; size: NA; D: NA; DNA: TGTGCCAGCAGCTCTCCGGGGGGCACTGAAGCTTTCTTT; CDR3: CASSSPGGTEAFF
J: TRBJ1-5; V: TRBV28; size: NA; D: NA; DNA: TGTGCCAGCAGTCCGGTCGGTCAGCCCCAGCATTTT; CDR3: CASSPVGQPQHF
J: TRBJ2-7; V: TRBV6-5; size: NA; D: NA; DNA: TGTGCCAGCAGTTACTCGCGGCAGGGGAACTACGAGCAGTACTTC; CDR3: CASSYSRQGNYEQYF
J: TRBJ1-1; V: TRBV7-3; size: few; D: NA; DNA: TGTGCCAGCAGCAACTGGGGGCCAGGGACTGAAGCTTTCTTT; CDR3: CASSNWGPGTEAFF
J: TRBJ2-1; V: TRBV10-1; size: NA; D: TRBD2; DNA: TGCGCCAGCCGAACTCTAGCGGGGGGGAGGATGTTCTTC; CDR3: CASRTLAGGRMFF
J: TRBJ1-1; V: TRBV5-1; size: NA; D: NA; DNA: TGCGCCAGTGGGACTGACTCGAACACTGAAGCTTTCTTT; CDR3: CASGTDSNTEAFF
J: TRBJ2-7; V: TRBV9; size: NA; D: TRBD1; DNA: TGTGCCAGCAGCGACGGGGGACAGGGGAGGGACGAGCAGTACTTC; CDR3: CASSDGGQGRDEQYF
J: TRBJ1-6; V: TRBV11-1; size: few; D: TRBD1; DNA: TGTGCCAGCAGCGCCGACAGGGGTTCACCCCTCCACTTT; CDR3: CASSADRGSPLHF
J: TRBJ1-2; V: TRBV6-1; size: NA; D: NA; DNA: TGTGCCAGCAGTGAAGACAGCTATGGCTACACCTTC; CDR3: CASSEDSYGYTF
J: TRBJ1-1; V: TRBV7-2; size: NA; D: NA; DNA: TGTGCCAGCAGCTTAGTCATAAACACGAACACTGAAGCTTTCTTT; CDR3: CASSLVINTNTEAFF
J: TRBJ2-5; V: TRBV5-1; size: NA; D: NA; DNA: TGCGCCAGCAGCCTCGGTCGGGGTGGGGAGACCCAGTACTTC; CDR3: CASSLGRGGETQYF
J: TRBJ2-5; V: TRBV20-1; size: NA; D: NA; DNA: TGCAGTGCTAGCCAGGGAGAGACCCAGTACTTC; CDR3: CSASQGETQYF
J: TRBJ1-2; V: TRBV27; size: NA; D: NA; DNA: TGTGCCAGCAGCCCTTGGGACACCTCCTATGGCTACACCTTC; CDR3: CASSPWDTSYGYTF
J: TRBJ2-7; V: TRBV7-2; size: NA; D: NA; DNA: TGTGCCAGCAGCCCAGCCCAAGGGGCCTACGAGCAGTACTTC; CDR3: CASSPAQGAYEQYF
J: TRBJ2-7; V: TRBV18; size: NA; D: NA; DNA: TGTGCCAGCTCACCACCAACACAGGGAGCCTACGAGCAGTACTTC; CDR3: CASSPPTQGAYEQYF
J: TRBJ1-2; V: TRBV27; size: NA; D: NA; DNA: TGTGCCAGCAGCCCTGTGGGGGGTAACTATGGCTACACCTTC; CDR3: CASSPVGGNYGYTF
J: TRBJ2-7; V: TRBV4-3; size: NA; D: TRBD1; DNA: TGCGCCAGCAGCCAAGATAAAGGGGGCGCGATTGGATACGAGCAGTACTTC; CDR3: CASSQDKGGAIGYEQYF
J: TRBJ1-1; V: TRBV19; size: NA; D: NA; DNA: TGTGCCAGTAGTATAGATGGAGACCTGAACACTGAAGCTTTCTTT; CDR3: CASSIDGDLNTEAFF
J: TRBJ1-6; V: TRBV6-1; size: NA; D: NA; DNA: TGTGCCAGCAGTGAAATTGCGGGGCCTCGTATTGTATATTCACCCCTCCACTTT; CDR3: CASSEIAGPRIVYSPLHF
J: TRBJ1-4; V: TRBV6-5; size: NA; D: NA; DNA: TGTGCCAGCAGTTACGGAGGGGCTAATGAAAAACTGTTTTTT; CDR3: CASSYGGANEKLFF
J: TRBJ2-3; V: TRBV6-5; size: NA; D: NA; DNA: TGTGCCAGCAGTCTCTCGGGTGCCGCCGCAGATACGCAGTATTTT; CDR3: CASSLSGAAADTQYF
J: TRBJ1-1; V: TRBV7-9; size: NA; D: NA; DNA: TGTGCCAGCAGCGCCGGAACAGGGCTTCGTAGGGCTGAAGCTTTCTTT; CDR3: CASSAGTGLRRAEAFF
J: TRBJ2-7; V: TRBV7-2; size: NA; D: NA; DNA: TGTGCCAGCAGCTTAGCGGGGCAGTCCTACGAGCAGTACTTC; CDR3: CASSLAGQSYEQYF